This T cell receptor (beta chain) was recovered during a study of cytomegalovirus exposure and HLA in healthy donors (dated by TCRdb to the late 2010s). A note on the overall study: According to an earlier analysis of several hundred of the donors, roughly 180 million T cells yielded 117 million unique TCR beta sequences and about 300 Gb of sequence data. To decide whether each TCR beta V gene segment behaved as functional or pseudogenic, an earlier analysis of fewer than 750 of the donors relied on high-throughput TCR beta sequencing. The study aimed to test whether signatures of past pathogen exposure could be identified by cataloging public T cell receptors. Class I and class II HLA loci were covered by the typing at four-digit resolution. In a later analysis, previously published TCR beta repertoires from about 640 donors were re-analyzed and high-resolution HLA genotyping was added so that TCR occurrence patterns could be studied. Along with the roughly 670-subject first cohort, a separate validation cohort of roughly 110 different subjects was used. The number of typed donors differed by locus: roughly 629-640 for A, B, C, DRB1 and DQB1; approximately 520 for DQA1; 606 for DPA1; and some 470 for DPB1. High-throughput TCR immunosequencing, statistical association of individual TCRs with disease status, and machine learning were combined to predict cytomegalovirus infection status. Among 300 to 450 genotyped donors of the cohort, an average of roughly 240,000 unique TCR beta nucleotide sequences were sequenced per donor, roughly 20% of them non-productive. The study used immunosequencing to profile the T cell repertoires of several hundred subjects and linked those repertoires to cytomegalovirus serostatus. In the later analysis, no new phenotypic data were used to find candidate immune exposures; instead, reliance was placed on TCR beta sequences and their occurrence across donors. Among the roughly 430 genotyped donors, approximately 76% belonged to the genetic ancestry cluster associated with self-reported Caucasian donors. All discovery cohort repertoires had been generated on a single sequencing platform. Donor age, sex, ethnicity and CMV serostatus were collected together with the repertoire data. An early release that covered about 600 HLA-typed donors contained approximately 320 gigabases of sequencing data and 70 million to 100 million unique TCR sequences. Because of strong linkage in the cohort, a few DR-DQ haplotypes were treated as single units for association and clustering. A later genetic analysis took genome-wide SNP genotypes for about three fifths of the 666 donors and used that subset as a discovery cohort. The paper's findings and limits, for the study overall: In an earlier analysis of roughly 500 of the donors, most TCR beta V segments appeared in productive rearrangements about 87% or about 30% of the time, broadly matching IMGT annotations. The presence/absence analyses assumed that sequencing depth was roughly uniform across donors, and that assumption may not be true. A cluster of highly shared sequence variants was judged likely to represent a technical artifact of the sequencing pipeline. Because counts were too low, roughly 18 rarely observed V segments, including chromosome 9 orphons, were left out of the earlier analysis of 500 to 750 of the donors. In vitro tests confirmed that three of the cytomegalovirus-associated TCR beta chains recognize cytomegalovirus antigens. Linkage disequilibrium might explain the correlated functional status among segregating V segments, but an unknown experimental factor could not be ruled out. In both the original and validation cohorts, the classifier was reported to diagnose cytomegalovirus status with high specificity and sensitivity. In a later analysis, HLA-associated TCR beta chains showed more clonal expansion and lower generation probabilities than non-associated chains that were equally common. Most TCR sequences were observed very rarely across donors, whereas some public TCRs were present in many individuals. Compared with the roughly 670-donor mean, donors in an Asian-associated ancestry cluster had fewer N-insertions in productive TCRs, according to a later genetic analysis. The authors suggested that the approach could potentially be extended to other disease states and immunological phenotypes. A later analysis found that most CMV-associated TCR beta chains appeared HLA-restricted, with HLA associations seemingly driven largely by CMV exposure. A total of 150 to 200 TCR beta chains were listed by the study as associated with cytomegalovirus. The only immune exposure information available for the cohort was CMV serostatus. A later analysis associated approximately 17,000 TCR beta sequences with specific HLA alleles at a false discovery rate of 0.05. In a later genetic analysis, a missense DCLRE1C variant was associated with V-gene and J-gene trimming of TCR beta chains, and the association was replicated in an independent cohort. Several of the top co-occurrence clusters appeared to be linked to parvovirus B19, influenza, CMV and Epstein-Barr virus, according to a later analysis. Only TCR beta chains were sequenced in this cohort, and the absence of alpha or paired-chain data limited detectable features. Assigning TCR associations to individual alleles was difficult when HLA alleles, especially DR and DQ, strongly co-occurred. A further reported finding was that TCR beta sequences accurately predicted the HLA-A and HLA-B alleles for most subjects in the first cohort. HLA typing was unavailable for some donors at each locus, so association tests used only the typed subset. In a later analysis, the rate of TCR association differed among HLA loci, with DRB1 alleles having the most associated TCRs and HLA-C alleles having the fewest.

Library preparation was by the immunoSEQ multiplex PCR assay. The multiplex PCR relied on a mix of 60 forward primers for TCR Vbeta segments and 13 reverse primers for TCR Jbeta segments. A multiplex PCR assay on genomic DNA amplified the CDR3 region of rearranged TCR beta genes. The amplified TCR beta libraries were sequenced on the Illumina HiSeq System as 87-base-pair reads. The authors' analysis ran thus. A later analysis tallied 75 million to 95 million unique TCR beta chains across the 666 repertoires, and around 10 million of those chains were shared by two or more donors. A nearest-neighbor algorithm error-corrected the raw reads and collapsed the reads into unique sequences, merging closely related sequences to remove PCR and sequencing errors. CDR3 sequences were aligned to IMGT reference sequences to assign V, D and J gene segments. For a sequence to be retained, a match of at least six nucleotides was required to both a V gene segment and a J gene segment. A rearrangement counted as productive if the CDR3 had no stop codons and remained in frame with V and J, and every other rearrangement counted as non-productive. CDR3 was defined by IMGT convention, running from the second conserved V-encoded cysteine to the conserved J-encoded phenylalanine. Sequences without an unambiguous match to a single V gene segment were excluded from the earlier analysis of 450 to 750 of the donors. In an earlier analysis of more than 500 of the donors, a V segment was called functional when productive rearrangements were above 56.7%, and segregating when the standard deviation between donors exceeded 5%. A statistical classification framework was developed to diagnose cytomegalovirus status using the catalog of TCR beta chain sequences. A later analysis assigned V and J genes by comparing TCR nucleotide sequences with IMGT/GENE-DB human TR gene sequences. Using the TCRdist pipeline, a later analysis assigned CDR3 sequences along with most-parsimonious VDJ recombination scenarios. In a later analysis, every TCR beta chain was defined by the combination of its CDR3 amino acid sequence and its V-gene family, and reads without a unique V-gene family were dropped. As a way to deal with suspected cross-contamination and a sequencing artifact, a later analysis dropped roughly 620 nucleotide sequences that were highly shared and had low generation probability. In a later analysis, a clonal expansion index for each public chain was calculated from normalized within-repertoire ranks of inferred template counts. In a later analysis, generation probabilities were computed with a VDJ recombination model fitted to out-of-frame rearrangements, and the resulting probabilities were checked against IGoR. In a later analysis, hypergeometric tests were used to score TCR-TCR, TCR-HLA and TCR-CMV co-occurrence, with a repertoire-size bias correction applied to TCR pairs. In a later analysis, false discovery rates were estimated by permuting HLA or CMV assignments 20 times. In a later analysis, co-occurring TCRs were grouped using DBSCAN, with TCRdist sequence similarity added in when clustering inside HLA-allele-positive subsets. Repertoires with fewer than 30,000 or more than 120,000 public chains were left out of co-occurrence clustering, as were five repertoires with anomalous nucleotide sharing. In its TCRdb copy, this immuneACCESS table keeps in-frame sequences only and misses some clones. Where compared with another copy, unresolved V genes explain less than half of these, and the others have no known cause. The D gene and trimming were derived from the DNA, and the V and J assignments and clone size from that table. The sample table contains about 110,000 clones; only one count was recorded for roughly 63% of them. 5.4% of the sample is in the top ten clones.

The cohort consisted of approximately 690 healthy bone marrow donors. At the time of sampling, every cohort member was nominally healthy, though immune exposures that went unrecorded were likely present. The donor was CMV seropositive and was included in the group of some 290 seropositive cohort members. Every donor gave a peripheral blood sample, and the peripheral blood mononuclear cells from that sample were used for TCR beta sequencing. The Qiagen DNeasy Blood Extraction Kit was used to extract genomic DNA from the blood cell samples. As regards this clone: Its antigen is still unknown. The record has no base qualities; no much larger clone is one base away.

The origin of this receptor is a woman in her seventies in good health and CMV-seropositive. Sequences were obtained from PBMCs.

The DNA reads as follows: TGTGCCAGCAGCTTCACGGGGTCTGAGGAAAAACTGTTTTTT. It encodes CASSFTGSEEKLFF. Rearrangement joined TRBV7-9 to TRBJ1-4; no D gene is confidently identified. The germline V gene (reference sequence) sets CDR1 to SEHNR and CDR2 to FQNEAQ. A distance of 13 bases separates the germline ends of V and J, which lose 3 bases and 8 bases respectively. CDR3 length: 14 amino acids, cysteine to phenylalanine. The kept DNA is CDR3 alone, 42 bases in frame from the first base.